This paragraph reports one T cell receptor beta chain. The antigen is unknown. This entry belongs to a study of cytomegalovirus exposure and HLA in healthy donors. Overall study findings and caveats: Among the most significant clusters, several appeared linked to common viral pathogens in a later analysis.

It was with 60 Vbeta and 13 Jbeta primers that the PCR ran. Measured with immunoSEQ multiplex PCR; TCRdb has only the in-frame clones, and not every one. The sample contains roughly 120,000 clones, 75% to 90% of which appear only once. Germline CDR1 SGHRS, CDR2 YFSETQ. V gave up 4 bases and J gave up 1 base, with 5 bases separating them. The CDR3 consists of 12 residues. Input material: PBMCs. This sequence was found in a man between 45 and 60 years old in good health and CMV-seronegative. The gene calls are TRBV5-1 and TRBJ2-5, with D hard to call. The DNA for the CDR3 is TGCGCCAGCAGCAGAGGCCAAGAGACCCAGTACTTC. Translating it yields CASSRGQETQYF.